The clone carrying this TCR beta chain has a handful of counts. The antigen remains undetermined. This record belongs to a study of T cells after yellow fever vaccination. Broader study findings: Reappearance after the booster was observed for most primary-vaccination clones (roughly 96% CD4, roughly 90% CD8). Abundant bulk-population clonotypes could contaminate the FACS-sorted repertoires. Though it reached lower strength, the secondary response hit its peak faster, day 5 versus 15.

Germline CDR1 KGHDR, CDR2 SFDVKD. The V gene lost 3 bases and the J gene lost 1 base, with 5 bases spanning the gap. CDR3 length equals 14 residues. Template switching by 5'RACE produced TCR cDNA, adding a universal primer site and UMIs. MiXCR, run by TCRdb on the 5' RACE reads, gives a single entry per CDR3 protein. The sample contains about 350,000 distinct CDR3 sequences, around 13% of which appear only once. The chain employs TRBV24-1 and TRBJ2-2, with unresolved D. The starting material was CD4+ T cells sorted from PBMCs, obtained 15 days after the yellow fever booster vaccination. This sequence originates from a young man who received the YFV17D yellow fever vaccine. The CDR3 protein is CATSDHVNTGELFF. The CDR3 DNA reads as TGTGCCACCAGTGATCACGTGAACACCGGGGAGCTGTTTTTT.